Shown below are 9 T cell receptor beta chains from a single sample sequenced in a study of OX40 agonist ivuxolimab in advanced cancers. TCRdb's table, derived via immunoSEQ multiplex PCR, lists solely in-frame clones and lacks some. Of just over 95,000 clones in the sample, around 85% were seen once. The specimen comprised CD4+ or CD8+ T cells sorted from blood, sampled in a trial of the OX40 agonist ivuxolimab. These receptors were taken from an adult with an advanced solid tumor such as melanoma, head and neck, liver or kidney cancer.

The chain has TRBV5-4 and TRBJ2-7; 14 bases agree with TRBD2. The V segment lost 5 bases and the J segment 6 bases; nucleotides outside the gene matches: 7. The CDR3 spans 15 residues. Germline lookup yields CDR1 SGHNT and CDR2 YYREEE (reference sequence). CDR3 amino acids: CASSPGLAGGLEQYF. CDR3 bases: TGTGCCAGCAGTCCTGGACTAGCGGGAGGCCTCGAGCAGTACTTC.

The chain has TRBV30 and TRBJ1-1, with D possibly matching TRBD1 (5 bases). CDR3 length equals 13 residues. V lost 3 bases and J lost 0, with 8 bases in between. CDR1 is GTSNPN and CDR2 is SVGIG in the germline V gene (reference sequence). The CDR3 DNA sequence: TGTGCCTGGAGCGCGACAGTGAACACTGAAGCTTTCTTT. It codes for CAWSATVNTEAFF.

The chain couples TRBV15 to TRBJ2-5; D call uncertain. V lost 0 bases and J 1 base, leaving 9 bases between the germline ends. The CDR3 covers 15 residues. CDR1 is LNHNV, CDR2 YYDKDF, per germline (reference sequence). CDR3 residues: CATSRDRSPQETQYF. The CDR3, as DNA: TGTGCCACCAGCAGAGATAGGAGTCCCCAAGAGACCCAGTACTTC.

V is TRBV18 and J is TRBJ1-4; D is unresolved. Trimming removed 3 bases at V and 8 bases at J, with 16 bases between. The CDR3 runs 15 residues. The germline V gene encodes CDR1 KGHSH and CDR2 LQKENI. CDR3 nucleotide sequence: TGTGCCAGCTCACCTTCGGCGCGGCGGAGCGAAAAACTGTTTTTT. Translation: CASSPSARRSEKLFF.

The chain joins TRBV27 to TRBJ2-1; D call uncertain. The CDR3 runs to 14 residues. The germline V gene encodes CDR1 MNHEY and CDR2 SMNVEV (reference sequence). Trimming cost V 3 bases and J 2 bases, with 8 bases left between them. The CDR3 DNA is TGTGCCAGCAGTTTTGATAGCCCCTACAATGAGCAGTTCTTC. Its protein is CASSFDSPYNEQFF.

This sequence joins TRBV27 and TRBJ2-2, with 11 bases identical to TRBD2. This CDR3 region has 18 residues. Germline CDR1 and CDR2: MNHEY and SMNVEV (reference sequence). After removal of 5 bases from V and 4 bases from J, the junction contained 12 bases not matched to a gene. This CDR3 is CASSHLIGTSGSTGELFF. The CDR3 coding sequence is TGTGCCAGCAGTCATCTAATAGGCACTAGCGGGAGCACCGGGGAGCTGTTTTTT.

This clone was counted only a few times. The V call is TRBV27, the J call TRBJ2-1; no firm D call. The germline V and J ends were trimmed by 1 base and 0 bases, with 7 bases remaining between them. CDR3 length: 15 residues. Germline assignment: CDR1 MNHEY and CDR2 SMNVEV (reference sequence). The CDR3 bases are TGTGCCAGCAGTTTATTGCCCAGCTCCTACAATGAGCAGTTCTTC. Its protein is CASSLLPSSYNEQFF.

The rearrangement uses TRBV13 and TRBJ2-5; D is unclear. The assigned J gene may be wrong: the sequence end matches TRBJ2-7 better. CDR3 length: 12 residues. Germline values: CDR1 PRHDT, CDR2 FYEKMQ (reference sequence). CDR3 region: CASSRTSYEQYF. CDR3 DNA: TGTGCCAGCAGCCGTACATCATACGAGCAGTACTTC.

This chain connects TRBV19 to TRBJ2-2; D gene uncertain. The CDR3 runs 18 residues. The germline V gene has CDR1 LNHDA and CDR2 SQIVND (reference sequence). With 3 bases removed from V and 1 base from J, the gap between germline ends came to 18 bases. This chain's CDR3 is CASSIDLWTPMNTGELFF. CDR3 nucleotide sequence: TGTGCCAGTAGTATCGATCTTTGGACGCCCATGAACACCGGGGAGCTGTTTTTT.